A single sample is the source of the 18 T cell receptor beta chains below, sequenced in a study of T cell clusters in autoimmune cytopenias (dated by TCRdb to between 2019 and 2020). TRB amplification used about 230 ng of peripheral blood genomic DNA, 30,000 to 40,000 genome equivalents, per sample. Sequenced using an Illumina MiSeq. TRB rearrangements were amplified by multiplex PCR using a touch-down protocol with TRB-A and TRB-B primer pools mixed in one tube. One entry per CDR3 protein sequence results from the TCRdb reprocessing of the reads, with DNA left out. The sample table gives around 4,200 distinct CDR3 sequences. Of the sample, about 21% is held by the ten largest clones. Sequencing was done on a sample of peripheral blood. Receptors were obtained from a human donor with an autoimmune cytopenia or autoimmune hepatitis (not recorded which).

The chain is built from TRBV5-1 and TRBJ2-1; TCRdb proposes TRBD2, but this gene call is untestable without DNA. The CDR3 totals 14 residues. Looked up from germline, CDR1 is SGHRS and CDR2 is YFSETQ. The CDR3 loop reads CASSPRDWTNEQFF. Drawing the rest from reference TRBV5-1 and TRBJ2-1, the complete variable domain is KAGVTQTPRYLIKTRGQQVTLSCSPISGHRSVSWYQQTPGQGLQFLFEYFSETQRNKGNFPGRFSGRQFSNSRSEMNVSTLELGDSALYLCASSPRDWTNEQFFGPGTRLTVL.

This clonotype is labeled medium-sized based on frequency. J is TRBJ2-2 and V is TRBV5-1; TCRdb reports TRBD1, a call that lacks DNA to check it against. The CDR3 loop spans 15 amino acids. Germline V CDR1 and CDR2: SGHRS, YFSETQ. The CDR3 loop reads CASSSGTPLSGELFF.

The chain couples TRBV7-9 to TRBJ2-5. Germline lookup yields CDR1 SEHNR and CDR2 FQNEAQ (reference sequence). The CDR3 contains 12 residues. The CDR3 sequence is CASSLARGTQYF.

The J gene is TRBJ2-2, the V gene TRBV21-1; the D gene TCRdb calls, TRBD1, cannot be checked with no DNA. TRBV21-1 is labeled a pseudogene. The CDR3 is 18 residues long. The CDR3 spells CASSKEGTGVVRAGELFF.

The chain couples TRBV7-9 to TRBJ1-1; no DNA is available, so the TRBD1 call from TCRdb remains unchecked. The germline CDR1 and CDR2 sequences are SEHNR and FQNEAQ (reference sequence). The CDR3 has 14 amino acids. CDR3 in amino acids: CASSQGGADTEAFF.

This chain links TRBV13 with TRBJ2-3. CDR1 is PRHDT, CDR2 FYEKMQ, per germline (reference sequence). The CDR3 has 15 residues. CDR3 sequence reads: CASSLRVYSTDTQYF.

V gene TRBV14 combines with J gene TRBJ1-2. The CDR3 sequence is 15 residues long. The germline V gene has CDR1 SGHDN and CDR2 FVKESK. The CDR3 reads CASSQDSGQFRGYTF.

Considering frequency, this clonotype is medium-sized. The chain links TRBV27 to TRBJ1-2. CDR3 length: 12 amino acids. CDR1 MNHEY and CDR2 SMNVEV come from the germline V gene (reference sequence). This CDR3 reads CASSPWGGVYTF.

This clonotype is labeled medium-sized based on frequency. The rearrangement joins TRBV6-5 to TRBJ2-1. CDR1 is MNHEY, CDR2 SVGAGI, per germline. The CDR3 runs to 12 residues. CDR3 protein: CASSPSGIEQFF.

J is TRBJ1-1 and V is TRBV28; TCRdb lists TRBD1, though no DNA is available to test this call. The germline V gene encodes CDR1 MDHEN and CDR2 SYDVKM. This CDR3 has 14 amino acids. CDR3 amino acids: CASSLLTGNTEAFF.

This sequence joins TRBV6-2 or TRBV6-3 and TRBJ2-3; the TRBD2 assignment by TCRdb is unverifiable without DNA. Germline CDR1 reads MNHEY; CDR2 reads SVGEGT. The CDR3 consists of 17 residues. Here the CDR3 reads CASSTPTKRGYTDTQYF.

This clonotype ranks as medium-sized in terms of frequency. The rearrangement joins TRBV30 to TRBJ2-1. This CDR3 is 12 amino acids long. Germline assignment: CDR1 GTSNPN and CDR2 SVGIG (reference sequence). The chain's CDR3 is CAMTVYYNEQFF.

This clonotype registers medium-sized (0.01 to 0.1%) by frequency. The chain links TRBV20-1 to TRBJ2-3; the D gene TCRdb calls, TRBD1, cannot be checked with no DNA. Germline values: CDR1 DFQATT, CDR2 SNEGSKA (reference sequence). This CDR3 comprises 13 residues. The CDR3 spells CSAAPGSADTQYF.

This chain joins TRBV20-1 and TRBJ2-3; with no DNA, the TCRdb D assignment of TRBD1 cannot be verified. CDR1 DFQATT and CDR2 SNEGSKA come from the germline V gene (reference sequence). The CDR3 contains 15 residues. The CDR3 reads CSASGRGARADTQYF.

Frequency places this clonotype as medium-sized. The chain joins TRBV12-3 or TRBV12-4 to TRBJ2-1; the TCRdb D gene call, TRBD2, has no DNA to confirm it. The CDR3 length is 13 residues. This CDR3 is CASIGSSGYEQFF.

The rearrangement links TRBV14 to TRBJ1-2; without DNA, the TCRdb call of TRBD1 cannot be checked. This CDR3 spans 14 amino acids. Per germline, CDR1 SGHDN and CDR2 FVKESK. CDR3 amino acids: CASSRQPRGYGYTF.

This clonotype is called medium-sized (0.01 to 0.1%) based on its frequency. V gene TRBV6-6 combines with J gene TRBJ2-1. Germline V gene lookup returns CDR1 MNHNY and CDR2 SVGAGI (reference sequence). The CDR3 loop spans 13 amino acids. The CDR3 loop is CASSYIAPNEQFF.

Frequency places this clonotype as medium-sized. The CDR3 spells CSVEDQWAPQETQYF. V and J are TRBV29-1 and TRBJ2-5. Germline values: CDR1 SQVTM, CDR2 ANQGSEA. CDR3 length equals 15 residues.